The sample holds many counts of the clone carrying this T cell receptor (beta chain). What it recognizes is unknown. This sample stems from a study of T-cell reconstitution after alpha-beta-depleted transplantation in children. General study findings and limits: Newly produced T cells mostly accounted for T-cell counts and diversity one year post-transplant. There were reportedly several hundred expanded graft clones from which alpha-beta T cells came about two months after transplant.

Preparation of the TCRbeta library used unique molecular identifiers. MiXCR, applied by TCRdb to the PCR reads, yields one record per CDR3 protein. The data contain about 300,000 distinct CDR3 sequences, roughly a tenth of them singletons. Germline CDR1 DFQATT, CDR2 SNEGSKA (reference sequence). The V gene lost 7 bases and the J gene lost 4 bases, with 8 bases spanning the gap. The CDR3 sequence is 11 residues long. The sample consisted of PBMCs, taken before TCRalphabeta/CD19-depleted stem cell transplant. The V call is TRBV20-1, the J call TRBJ2-1, with no clear D. The receptor comes from a boy under two years old with acute myeloid leukemia, due to receive a stem cell transplant. CDR3 nucleotides: TGCAGTGATCTACTTTACAATGAGCAGTTCTTC. Translated: CSDLLYNEQFF.